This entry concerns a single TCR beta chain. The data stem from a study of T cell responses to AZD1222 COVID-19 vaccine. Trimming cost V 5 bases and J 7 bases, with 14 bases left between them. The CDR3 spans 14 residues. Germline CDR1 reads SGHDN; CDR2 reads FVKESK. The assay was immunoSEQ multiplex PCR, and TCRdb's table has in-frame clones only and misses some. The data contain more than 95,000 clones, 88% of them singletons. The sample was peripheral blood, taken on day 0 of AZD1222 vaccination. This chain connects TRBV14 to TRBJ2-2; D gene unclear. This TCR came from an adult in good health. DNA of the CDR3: TGTGCCAGCAGCACACGGACGTTGGGCGGGGAGCTGTTTTTT. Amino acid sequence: CASSTRTLGGELFF. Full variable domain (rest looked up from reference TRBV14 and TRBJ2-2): EAGVTQFPSHSVIEKGQTVTLRCDPISGHDNLYWYRRVMGKEIKFLLHFVKESKQDESGMPNNRFLAERTGGTYSTLKVQPAELEDSGVYFCASSTRTLGGELFFGEGSRLTVL.